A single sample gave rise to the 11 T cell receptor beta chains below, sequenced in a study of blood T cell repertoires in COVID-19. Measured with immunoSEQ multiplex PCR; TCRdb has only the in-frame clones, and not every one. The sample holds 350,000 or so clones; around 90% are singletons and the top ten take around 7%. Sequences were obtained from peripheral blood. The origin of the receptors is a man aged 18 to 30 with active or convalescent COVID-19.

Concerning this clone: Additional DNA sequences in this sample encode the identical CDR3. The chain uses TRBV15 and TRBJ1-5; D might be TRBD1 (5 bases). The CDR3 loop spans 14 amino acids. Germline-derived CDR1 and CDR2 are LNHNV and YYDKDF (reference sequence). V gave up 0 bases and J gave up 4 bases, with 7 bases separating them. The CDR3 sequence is CATSRDRGNQPQHF. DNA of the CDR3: TGTGCCACCAGCAGAGATAGGGGTAATCAGCCCCAGCATTTT.

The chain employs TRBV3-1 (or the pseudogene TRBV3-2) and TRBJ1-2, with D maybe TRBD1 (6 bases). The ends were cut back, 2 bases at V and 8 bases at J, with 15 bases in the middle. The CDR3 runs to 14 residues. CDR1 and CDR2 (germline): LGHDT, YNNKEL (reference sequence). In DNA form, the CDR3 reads TGTGCCAGCAGCCAAACAGGGATTTACTGGGGCTACACCTTC. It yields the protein CASSQTGIYWGYTF.

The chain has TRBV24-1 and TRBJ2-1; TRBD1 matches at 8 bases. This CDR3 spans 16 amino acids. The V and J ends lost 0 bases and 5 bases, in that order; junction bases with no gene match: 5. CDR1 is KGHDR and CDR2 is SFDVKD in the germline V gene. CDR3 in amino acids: CATSDLKGTGNNEQFF. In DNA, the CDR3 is TGTGCCACCAGTGATTTGAAAGGGACAGGAAACAATGAGCAGTTCTTC.

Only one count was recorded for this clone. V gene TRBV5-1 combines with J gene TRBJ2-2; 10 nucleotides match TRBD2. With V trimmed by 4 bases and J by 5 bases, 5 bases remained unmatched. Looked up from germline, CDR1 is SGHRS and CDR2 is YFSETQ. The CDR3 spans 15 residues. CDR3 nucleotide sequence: TGCGCCAGCAGCGACGGACTAGCGGAAACCGGGGAGCTGTTTTTT. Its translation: CASSDGLAETGELFF.

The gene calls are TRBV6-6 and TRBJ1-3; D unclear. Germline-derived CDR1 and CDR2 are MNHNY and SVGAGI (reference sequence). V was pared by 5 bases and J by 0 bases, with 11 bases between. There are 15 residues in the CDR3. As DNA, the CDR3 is TGTGCCAGCAGTAATCGAGTTAGCTCTGGAAACACCATATATTTT. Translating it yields CASSNRVSSGNTIYF.

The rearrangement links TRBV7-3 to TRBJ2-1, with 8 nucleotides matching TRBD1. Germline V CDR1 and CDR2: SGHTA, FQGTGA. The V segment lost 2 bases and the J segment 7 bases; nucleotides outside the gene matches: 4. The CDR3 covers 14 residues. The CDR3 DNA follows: TGTGCCAGCAGCTTAGAGACAGGGGCAAATGAGCAGTTCTTC. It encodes CASSLETGANEQFF.

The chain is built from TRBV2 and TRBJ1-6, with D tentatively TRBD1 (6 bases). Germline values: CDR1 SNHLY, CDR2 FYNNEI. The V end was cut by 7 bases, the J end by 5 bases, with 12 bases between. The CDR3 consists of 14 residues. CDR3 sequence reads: CASIEGQNNSPLHF. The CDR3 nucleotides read TGTGCCAGCATAGAAGGACAGAATAATTCACCCCTCCACTTT.

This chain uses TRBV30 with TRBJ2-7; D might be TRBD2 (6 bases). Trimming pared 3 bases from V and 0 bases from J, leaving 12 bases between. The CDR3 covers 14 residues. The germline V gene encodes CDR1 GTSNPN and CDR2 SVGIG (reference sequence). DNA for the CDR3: TGTGCCTGGAGCCTCTGGGGGGACTCCTACGAGCAGTACTTC. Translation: CAWSLWGDSYEQYF.

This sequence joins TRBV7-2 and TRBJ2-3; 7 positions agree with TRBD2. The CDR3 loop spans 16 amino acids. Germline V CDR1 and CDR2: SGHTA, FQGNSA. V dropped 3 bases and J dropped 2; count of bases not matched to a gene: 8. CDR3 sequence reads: CASSFSGRAVTDTQYF. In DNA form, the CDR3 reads TGTGCCAGCAGCTTCAGTGGGAGGGCCGTCACAGATACGCAGTATTTT. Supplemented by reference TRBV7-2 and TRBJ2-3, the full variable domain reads GAGVSQSPSNKVTEKGKDVELRCDPISGHTALYWYRQSLGQGLEFLIYFQGNSAPDKSGLPSDRFSAERTGGSVSTLTIQRTQQEDSAVYLCASSFSGRAVTDTQYFGPGTRLTVL.

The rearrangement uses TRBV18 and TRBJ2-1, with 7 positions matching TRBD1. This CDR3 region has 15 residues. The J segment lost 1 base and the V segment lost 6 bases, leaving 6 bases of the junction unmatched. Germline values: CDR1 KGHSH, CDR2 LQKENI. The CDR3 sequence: CASSPGQVSYNEQFF. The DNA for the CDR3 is TGTGCCAGCTCGCCAGGACAGGTATCCTACAATGAGCAGTTCTTC. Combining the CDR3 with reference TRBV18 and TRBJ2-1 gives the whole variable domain NAGVMQNPRHLVRRRGQEARLRCSPMKGHSHVYWYRQLPEEGLKFMVYLQKENIIDESGMPKERFSAEFPKEGPSILRIQQVVRGDSAAYFCASSPGQVSYNEQFFGPGTRLTVL.

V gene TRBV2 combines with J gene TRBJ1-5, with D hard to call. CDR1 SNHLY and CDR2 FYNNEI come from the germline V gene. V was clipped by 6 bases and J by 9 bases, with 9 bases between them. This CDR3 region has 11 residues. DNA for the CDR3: TGTGCCAGCAGAAACAGTGGGCCCCAGCATTTT. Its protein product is CASRNSGPQHF.